Shown below are 14 T cell receptor beta chains from a single sample sequenced in a study of graft-versus-host responses after intestinal transplantation (dated by TCRdb to 2020 to 2023). The time point tag for this specimen amounts to: cells obtained before transplantation from donor or recipient. The method was the immunoSEQ multiplex PCR assay. TCRdb took over this immuneACCESS table, retaining in-frame rearrangements with V and J assigned. Such tables are incomplete; in checked studies, under half of the missing clones stem from an unresolved V gene, and the remainder is unexplained. Counted in this sample were around 110,000 clones; 90% of them appeared once. The top ten constitute approximately 0.18% of the sample. The antigens of these receptors remain unknown. This sample comprised unstimulated CD4+ T cells sorted from spleen or lymph node cells, obtained before intestinal transplant. The receptors shown here come from a human donor who received an intestinal transplant.

The chain couples TRBV29-1 to TRBJ2-5; 11 nucleotides match TRBD2. J was trimmed by 5 bases and V by 0 bases; bases with no gene match: 11. CDR1 is SQVTM, CDR2 ANQGSEA, per germline. CDR3 length equals 17 residues. The CDR3 DNA follows: TGCAGCGTTGAAGATCCGACACTAGCGGGAGTCGGGGAGACCCAGTACTTC. This codes for CSVEDPTLAGVGETQYF. Full variable domain (rest looked up from reference TRBV29-1 and TRBJ2-5): SAVISQKPSRDICQRGTSLTIQCQVDSQVTMMFWYRQQPGQSLTLIATANQGSEATYESGFVIDKFPISRPNLTFSTLTVSNMSPEDSSIYLCSVEDPTLAGVGETQYFGPGTRLLVL.

The V gene is TRBV28, the J gene TRBJ2-6; 12 bases line up with TRBD2. From germline, CDR1 is MDHEN and CDR2 SYDVKM. The CDR3 extends over 18 amino acids. V dropped 5 bases and J dropped 0; count of bases not matched to a gene: 5. CDR3 sequence: CASSILAGGPSGANVLTF. In nucleotides, the CDR3 is TGTGCCAGCAGTATCCTAGCGGGAGGGCCCTCTGGGGCCAACGTCCTGACTTTC.

This sequence joins TRBV5-1 and TRBJ2-7; 10 bases are shared with TRBD1. The CDR3 runs 15 residues. V was clipped by 4 bases and J by 5 bases; unmatched bases: 9. The germline V gene encodes CDR1 SGHRS and CDR2 YFSETQ. As DNA, the CDR3 is TGCGCCAGCAGCCGGCGGACAGGGGGGTCGGACGAGCAGTACTTC. This gives the protein CASSRRTGGSDEQYF.

The chain combines TRBV28 with TRBJ2-2, with 7 bases lining up with TRBD1. From germline, CDR1 is MDHEN and CDR2 SYDVKM. The V segment lost 6 bases and the J segment 4 bases; nucleotides outside the gene matches: 8. The CDR3 has 15 residues. The CDR3 DNA sequence: TGTGCCAGCAGCCTTAGTCGACAGGGCACCGGGGAGCTGTTTTTT. It codes for CASSLSRQGTGELFF.

In this sample, this clone turned up once. Compared with germline, one end of the junction differs, possibly owing to a read error. The chain links TRBV6-1 to TRBJ2-7, with 9 bases matching TRBD2. The CDR3 runs to 17 residues. Germline V gives CDR1 MNHNS, CDR2 SASEGT. The CDR3 region has the DNA TGTGCCAACAGTGATGGAGGGGGTAGCGGGGGCTCCTACGAGCAGTACTTC. Protein: CANSDGGGSGGSYEQYF.

V usage is TRBV7-8 and J usage is TRBJ1-4, with a weak D call TRBD1 (5 bases). In germline, CDR1 is SGHVS, CDR2 FQNEAQ. CDR3 length: 15 residues. The V end was cut by 5 bases, the J end by 8 bases, with 18 bases between. CDR3 nucleotide sequence: TGTGCCAGCAGCCCCTGGGGGGGGAGAGGGGAAAAACTGTTTTTT. Its protein is CASSPWGGRGEKLFF.

J is TRBJ2-7 and V is TRBV7-9, with D possibly being TRBD2 (5 bases). Trimming stripped 1 base from V and 6 bases from J, with 10 bases between. The CDR3 covers 13 residues. CDR1 and CDR2 (germline): SEHNR, FQNEAQ (reference sequence). This CDR3 reads CASSLGSGTEQYF. The CDR3 coding sequence is TGTGCCAGCAGCTTAGGGTCGGGAACCGAGCAGTACTTC.

A single count supports this clone. The rearrangement uses TRBV2 and TRBJ2-3, with TRBD2 identical over 9 bases. With V trimmed by 4 bases and J by 3 bases, 2 bases remained unmatched. Germline V gene data show CDR1 as SNHLY and CDR2 as FYNNEI. The CDR3 spans 14 residues. DNA for the CDR3: TGTGCCAGCAGTGTGCTAGCGGGGACAGATACGCAGTATTTT. Translating it yields CASSVLAGTDTQYF.

This sequence joins TRBV11-3 and TRBJ2-7, with 8 bases fitting TRBD2. CDR1 is SGHNT and CDR2 is YENEEA in the germline V gene. The CDR3 runs to 14 residues. The V gene end was trimmed by 5 bases and the J gene end by 0 bases; junction bases not matched to a gene: 3. This chain's CDR3 is CASSRSGSSYEQYF. CDR3 nucleotide sequence: TGTGCCAGCAGCCGGAGCGGGAGCTCCTACGAGCAGTACTTC.

V gene TRBV7-2 combines with J gene TRBJ2-7; TRBD1 aligns across 7 bases. Trimming took 1 base from V and 6 from J; bases not matched to a gene: 6. The CDR3 is 14 amino acids. Germline V CDR1 and CDR2: SGHTA, FQGNSA. CDR3 nucleotides: TGTGCCAGCAGCTTAGGCAGGGGGATGAGCGAGCAGTACTTC. This translates into CASSLGRGMSEQYF.

The CDR3 DNA sequence: TGTGCCAGCAGATCTAGCGACGTGAAGGGGCGGGAGCAGTTCTTC. Translating it yields CASRSSDVKGREQFF. The rearrangement uses TRBV5-4 and TRBJ2-1; perhaps TRBD2 as D (6 bases). The germline V gene encodes CDR1 SGHNT and CDR2 YYREEE (reference sequence). Deletions cut 5 bases from V and 10 bases from J, with 22 bases between. CDR3 length: 15 residues.

The J gene is TRBJ2-7, the V gene TRBV28, with TRBD2 matching over 9 bases. The CDR3 contains 14 residues. The V and J ends lost 2 bases and 4 bases, in that order; junction bases with no gene match: 3. The germline V gene has CDR1 MDHEN and CDR2 SYDVKM. CDR3 coding DNA: TGTGCCAGCAGTTTAGCGGGAGGGCCTTACGAGCAGTACTTC. Its translation is CASSLAGGPYEQYF.

The chain employs TRBV5-1 and TRBJ2-1; 10 positions agree with TRBD2. The J segment lost 4 bases and the V segment lost 2 bases, leaving 3 bases of the junction unmatched. The germline V gene has CDR1 SGHRS and CDR2 YFSETQ. The CDR3 has 15 residues. CDR3 nucleotide sequence: TGCGCCAGCAGCTTAGAACTAGCGGGATACAATGAGCAGTTCTTC. This encodes CASSLELAGYNEQFF. Full variable domain (outside the CDR3, taken from reference TRBV5-1 and TRBJ2-1): KAGVTQTPRYLIKTRGQQVTLSCSPISGHRSVSWYQQTPGQGLQFLFEYFSETQRNKGNFPGRFSGRQFSNSRSEMNVSTLELGDSALYLCASSLELAGYNEQFFGPGTRLTVL.

The rearrangement uses TRBV18 and TRBJ2-7, with D possibly being TRBD1 (5 bases). The V gene's germline CDR1 is KGHSH and CDR2 LQKENI. CDR3 size: 12 residues. V lost 3 bases, J lost 4 bases, and 7 bases lay in between. The CDR3 loop is CASSPTAYEQYF. In DNA, the CDR3 is TGTGCCAGCTCACCGACAGCTTACGAGCAGTACTTC. The complete variable domain, with remaining parts taken from reference TRBV18 and TRBJ2-7, reads NAGVMQNPRHLVRRRGQEARLRCSPMKGHSHVYWYRQLPEEGLKFMVYLQKENIIDESGMPKERFSAEFPKEGPSILRIQQVVRGDSAAYFCASSPTAYEQYFGPGTRLTVT.